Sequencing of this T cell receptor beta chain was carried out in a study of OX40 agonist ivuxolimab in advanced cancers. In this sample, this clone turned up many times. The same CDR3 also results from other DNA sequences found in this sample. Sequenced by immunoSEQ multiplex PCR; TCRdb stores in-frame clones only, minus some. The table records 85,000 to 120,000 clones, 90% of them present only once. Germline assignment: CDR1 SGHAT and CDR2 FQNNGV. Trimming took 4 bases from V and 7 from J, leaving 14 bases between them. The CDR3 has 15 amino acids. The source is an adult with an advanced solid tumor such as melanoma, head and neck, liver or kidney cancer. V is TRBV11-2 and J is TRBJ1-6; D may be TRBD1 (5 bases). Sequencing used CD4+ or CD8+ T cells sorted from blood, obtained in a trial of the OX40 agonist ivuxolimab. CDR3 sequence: CASSSQGRGNSPLHF. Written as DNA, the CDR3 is TGTGCCAGCAGCTCCCAGGGTCGGGGAAATTCACCCCTCCACTTT.